The rows below give T cell receptor beta chains drawn from one sample of a study of shared clonotypes between healthy human individuals. Using immunoSEQ multiplex PCR, the repertoire was profiled, and TCRdb retains in-frame clones only, with some absent. The repertoire consists of around 940,000 clones, with 76% occurring once and the leading ten covering around 1.5%. The sequencing input was memory CD4+ T cells sorted from blood. These receptors were obtained from a man between 18 and 29 years old in good health. CDR3s include the opening cysteine and the closing phenylalanine or tryptophan. Size is stated for part of the rows, as once, few or many counts, or as a class when the clone is expanded.

>NA|15|TRBV18|TRBJ2-7
CASSQSGGGAYEQYF
>NA|13|TRBV7-8|TRBJ2-7
CASSRRRGGEQYF
>once|17|TRBV11-2|TRBJ2-6
CASSLVLGGDGANVLTF
>NA|13|TRBV6-5|TRBJ2-4
CASSYSPGYIQYF
>NA|15|TRBV5-1|TRBJ2-5
CASSSGTGFQETQYF
>few|14|TRBV7-3|TRBJ2-1
CASSLFAGGNEQFF
>NA|14|TRBV4-1|TRBJ1-2
CASSQDSQGQGYTF
>NA|16|TRBV7-9|TRBJ2-6
CASSLGAGPGANVLTF
>NA|12|TRBV2|TRBJ2-7
CASTAGSYEQYF
>NA|14|TRBV5-4|TRBJ2-3
CAEDRDRGPDTQYF
>NA|16|TRBV30|TRBJ2-5
CAWSVGWTGVQETQYF
>NA|13|TRBV4-3|TRBJ2-3
CASSLSGADTQYF
>few|12|TRBV30|NA
CAWGKGSYEQYF
>NA|16|TRBV14|TRBJ1-6
CASSQDRGTVNSPLHF
>NA|17|TRBV6-9|TRBJ2-1
CASSYPRFWGMQNEQFF
>NA|15|TRBV7-2|TRBJ2-1
CASSLTTGSYNEQFF